Listed below are T cell receptor beta chains from one sample, sequenced in a study of HIV-infected patients and healthy controls. TCRdb used MiXCR to reprocess the 5' RACE reads, holding one entry per CDR3 protein. The data contain more than 15,000 distinct CDR3 sequences, approximately 10% of them singletons. The sample taken for sequencing was blood. These receptor sequences come from an adult in good health. Each CDR3 is given with its conserved first and last residue. The D gene is left open where the match is weak. Size values are once, few and many counts, or a class for expanded clones, and some rows have none.

d_gene: .; v_gene: TRBV6-4; j_gene: TRBJ1-1; abundance: .; CDR3aa: CASRATVNTEAFF; CDR3nt: TGTGCCAGCAGGGCGACCGTTAACACTGAAGCTTTCTTT
d_gene: .; v_gene: TRBV2; j_gene: TRBJ2-2; abundance: few; CDR3aa: CASSGGVRNTGELFF; CDR3nt: TGTGCCAGCAGCGGGGGTGTTAGAAACACCGGGGAGCTGTTTTTT
d_gene: .; v_gene: TRBV5-6; j_gene: TRBJ1-2; abundance: few; CDR3aa: CASSTPPASNYGYTF; CDR3nt: TGTGCCAGCAGCACCCCTCCGGCTTCTAACTATGGCTACACCTTC
d_gene: .; v_gene: TRBV6-5; j_gene: TRBJ1-5; abundance: few; CDR3aa: CASSYYLLLSNQPQHF; CDR3nt: TGTGCCAGCAGTTACTACCTACTCCTTAGCAATCAGCCCCAGCATTTT
d_gene: .; v_gene: TRBV11-2; j_gene: TRBJ2-7; abundance: many; CDR3aa: CASSFLSVNGYEQYF; CDR3nt: TGTGCCAGCAGCTTTCTAAGCGTAAATGGCTACGAGCAGTACTTC
d_gene: .; v_gene: TRBV28; j_gene: TRBJ2-2; abundance: medium-sized; CDR3aa: CASSLSGLNSNTGELFF; CDR3nt: TGTGCCAGCAGTTTATCGGGTCTCAACTCGAACACCGGGGAGCTGTTTTTT
d_gene: TRBD2; v_gene: TRBV28; j_gene: TRBJ2-5; abundance: few; CDR3aa: CASSLWWEGRLKETQYF; CDR3nt: TGTGCCAGCAGTTTATGGTGGGAGGGCCGCCTTAAGGAGACCCAGTACTTC
d_gene: .; v_gene: TRBV12-3/TRBV12-4; j_gene: TRBJ2-7; abundance: many; CDR3aa: CASSPTSYEQYF; CDR3nt: TGTGCCAGCAGCCCGACTAGTTACGAGCAGTACTTC
d_gene: .; v_gene: TRBV13; j_gene: TRBJ2-5; abundance: medium-sized; CDR3aa: CASSYERIQETQYF; CDR3nt: TGTGCCAGCAGCTATGAAAGGATCCAAGAGACCCAGTACTTC
d_gene: TRBD1; v_gene: TRBV6-5; j_gene: TRBJ2-3; abundance: many; CDR3aa: CASSKTGFGDTQYF; CDR3nt: TGTGCCAGCAGTAAGACAGGGTTCGGAGATACGCAGTATTTT
d_gene: TRBD2; v_gene: TRBV29-1; j_gene: TRBJ2-1; abundance: many; CDR3aa: CSLRASGSYNEQFF; CDR3nt: TGCAGTCTTCGGGCTAGCGGTTCTTACAATGAGCAGTTCTTC
d_gene: .; v_gene: TRBV5-8; j_gene: TRBJ1-4; abundance: many; CDR3aa: CASSLTGEKLFF; CDR3nt: TGTGCCAGCAGCTTGACAGGGGAAAAACTGTTTTTT